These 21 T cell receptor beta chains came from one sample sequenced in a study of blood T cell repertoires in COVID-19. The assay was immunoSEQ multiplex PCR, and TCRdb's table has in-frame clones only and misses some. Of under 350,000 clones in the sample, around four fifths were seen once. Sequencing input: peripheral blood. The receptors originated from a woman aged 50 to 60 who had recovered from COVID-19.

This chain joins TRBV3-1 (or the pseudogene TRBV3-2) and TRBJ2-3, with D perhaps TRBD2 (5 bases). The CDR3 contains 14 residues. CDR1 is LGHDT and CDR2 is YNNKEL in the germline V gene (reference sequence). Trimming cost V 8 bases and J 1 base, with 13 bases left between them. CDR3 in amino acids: CASQVGVGTDTQYF. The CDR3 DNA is TGTGCCAGCCAAGTCGGGGTGGGCACAGATACGCAGTATTTT.

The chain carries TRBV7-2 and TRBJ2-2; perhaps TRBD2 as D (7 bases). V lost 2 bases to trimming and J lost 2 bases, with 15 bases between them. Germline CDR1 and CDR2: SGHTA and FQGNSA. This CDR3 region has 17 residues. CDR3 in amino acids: CASSLRFGGHNTGELFF. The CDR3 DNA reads TGTGCCAGCAGCTTAAGGTTCGGGGGGCACAACACCGGGGAGCTGTTTTTT.

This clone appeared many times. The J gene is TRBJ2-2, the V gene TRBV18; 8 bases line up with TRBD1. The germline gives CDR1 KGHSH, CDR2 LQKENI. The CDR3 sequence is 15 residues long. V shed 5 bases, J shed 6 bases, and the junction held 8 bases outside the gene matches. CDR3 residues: CASSTRTGSAGELFF. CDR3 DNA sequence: TGTGCCAGCTCAACTCGGACAGGGTCCGCCGGGGAGCTGTTTTTT. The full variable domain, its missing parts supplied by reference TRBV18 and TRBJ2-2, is NAGVMQNPRHLVRRRGQEARLRCSPMKGHSHVYWYRQLPEEGLKFMVYLQKENIIDESGMPKERFSAEFPKEGPSILRIQQVVRGDSAAYFCASSTRTGSAGELFFGEGSRLTVL.

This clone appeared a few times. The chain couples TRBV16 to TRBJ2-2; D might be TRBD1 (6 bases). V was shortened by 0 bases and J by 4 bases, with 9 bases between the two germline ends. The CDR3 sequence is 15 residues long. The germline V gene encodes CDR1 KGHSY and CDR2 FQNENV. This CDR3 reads CASSQSMTGTGELFF. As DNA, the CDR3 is TGTGCCAGCAGCCAATCTATGACAGGCACCGGGGAGCTGTTTTTT.

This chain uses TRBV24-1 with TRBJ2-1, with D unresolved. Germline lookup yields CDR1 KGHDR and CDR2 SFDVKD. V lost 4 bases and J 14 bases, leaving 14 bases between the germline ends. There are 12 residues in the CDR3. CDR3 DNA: TGTGCCACCAGTGACCTGCCGGTGCGAAAGTTCTTC. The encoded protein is CATSDLPVRKFF.

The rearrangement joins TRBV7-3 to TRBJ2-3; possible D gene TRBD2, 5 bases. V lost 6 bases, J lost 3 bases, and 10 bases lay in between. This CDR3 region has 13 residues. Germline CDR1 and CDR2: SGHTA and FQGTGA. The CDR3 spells CASSYGDTDTQYF. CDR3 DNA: TGTGCCAGCAGTTACGGGGATACAGATACGCAGTATTTT.

CDR3 region: CASSPLAGGPDTQYF. For the CDR3, the DNA is TGTGCCAGCAGCCCCTTAGCGGGGGGGCCAGATACGCAGTATTTT. This chain connects TRBV7-3 to TRBJ2-3; TRBD2 matches 11 bases. V lost 5 bases, J lost 4 bases, and 5 bases stayed unmatched. CDR3 length: 15 amino acids. Germline-derived CDR1 and CDR2 are SGHTA and FQGTGA.

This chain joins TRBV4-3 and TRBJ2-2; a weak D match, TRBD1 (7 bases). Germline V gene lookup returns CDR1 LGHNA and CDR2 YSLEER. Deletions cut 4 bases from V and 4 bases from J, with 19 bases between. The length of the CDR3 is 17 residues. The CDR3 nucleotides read TGCGCCAGCAGCCTCCTCAACCCAGGGGGAGGCACCGGGGAGCTGTTTTTT. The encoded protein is CASSLLNPGGGTGELFF.

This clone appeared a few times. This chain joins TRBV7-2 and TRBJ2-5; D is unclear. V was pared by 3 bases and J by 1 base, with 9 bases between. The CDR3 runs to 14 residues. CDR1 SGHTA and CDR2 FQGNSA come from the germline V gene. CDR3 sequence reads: CASSFQVSQETQYF. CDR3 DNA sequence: TGTGCCAGCAGCTTCCAGGTCAGCCAAGAGACCCAGTACTTC. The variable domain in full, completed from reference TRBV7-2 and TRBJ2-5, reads GAGVSQSPSNKVTEKGKDVELRCDPISGHTALYWYRQSLGQGLEFLIYFQGNSAPDKSGLPSDRFSAERTGGSVSTLTIQRTQQEDSAVYLCASSFQVSQETQYFGPGTRLLVL.

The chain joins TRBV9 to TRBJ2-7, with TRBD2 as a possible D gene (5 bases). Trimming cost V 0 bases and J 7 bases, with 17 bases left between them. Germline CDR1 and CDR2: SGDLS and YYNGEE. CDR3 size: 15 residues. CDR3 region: CASSVAADPRGEQYF. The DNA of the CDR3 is TGTGCCAGCAGCGTAGCAGCCGATCCGCGAGGGGAGCAGTACTTC.

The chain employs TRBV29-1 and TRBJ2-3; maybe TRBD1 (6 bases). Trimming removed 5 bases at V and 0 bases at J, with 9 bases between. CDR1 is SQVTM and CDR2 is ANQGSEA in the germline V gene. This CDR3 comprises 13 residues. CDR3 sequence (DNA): TGCAGCGTTTGGACAGCTAGCACAGATACGCAGTATTTT. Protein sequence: CSVWTASTDTQYF.

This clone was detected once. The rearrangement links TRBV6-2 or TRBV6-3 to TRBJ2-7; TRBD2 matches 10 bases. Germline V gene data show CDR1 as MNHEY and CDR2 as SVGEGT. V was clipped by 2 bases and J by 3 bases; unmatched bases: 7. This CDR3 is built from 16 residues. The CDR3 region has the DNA TGTGCCAGCAGTTACCCTTGGGCTAGCGGGGGCTACGAGCAGTACTTC. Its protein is CASSYPWASGGYEQYF.

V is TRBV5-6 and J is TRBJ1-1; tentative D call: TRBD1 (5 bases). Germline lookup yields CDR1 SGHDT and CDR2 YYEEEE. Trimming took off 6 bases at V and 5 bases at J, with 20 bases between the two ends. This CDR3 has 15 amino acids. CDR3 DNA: TGTGCCAGCACCCCTTTCGGATCCAGGGTTACTGAAGCTTTCTTT. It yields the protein CASTPFGSRVTEAFF.

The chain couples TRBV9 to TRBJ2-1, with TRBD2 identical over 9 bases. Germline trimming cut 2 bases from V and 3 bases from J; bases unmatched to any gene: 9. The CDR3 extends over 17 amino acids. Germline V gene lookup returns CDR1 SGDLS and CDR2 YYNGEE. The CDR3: CASSVGGGALFYNEQFF. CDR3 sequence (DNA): TGTGCCAGCAGCGTGGGCGGGGGGGCCCTTTTCTACAATGAGCAGTTCTTC.

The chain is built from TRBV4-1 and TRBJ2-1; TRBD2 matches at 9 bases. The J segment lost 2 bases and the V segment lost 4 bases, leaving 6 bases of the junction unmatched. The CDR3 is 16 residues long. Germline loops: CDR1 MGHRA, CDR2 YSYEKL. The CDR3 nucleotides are TGCGCCAGCAGCCGTACTAGCGGGTCAACCTACAATGAGCAGTTCTTC. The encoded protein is CASSRTSGSTYNEQFF.

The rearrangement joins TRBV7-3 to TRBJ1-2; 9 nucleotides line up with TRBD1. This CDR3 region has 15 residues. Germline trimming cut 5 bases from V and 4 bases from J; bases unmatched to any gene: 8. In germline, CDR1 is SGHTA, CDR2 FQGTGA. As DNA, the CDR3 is TGTGCCAGCAGCCCGGGCGGACAGGGGTCCTATGGCTACACCTTC. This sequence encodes CASSPGGQGSYGYTF.

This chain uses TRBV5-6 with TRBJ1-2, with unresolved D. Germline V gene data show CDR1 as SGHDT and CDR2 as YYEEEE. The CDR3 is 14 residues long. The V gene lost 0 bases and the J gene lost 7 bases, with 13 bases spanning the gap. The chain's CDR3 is CASSLAGFLRGYTF. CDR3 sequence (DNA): TGTGCCAGCAGCTTGGCCGGGTTTCTTCGTGGCTACACCTTC.

As DNA, the CDR3 is TGTGCCTGGATGGAGGGGACCGCTTTCTTT. Its protein product is CAWMEGTAFF. This chain connects TRBV30 to TRBJ1-1; weak D call: TRBD1 (5 bases). Trimming took off 4 bases at V and 11 bases at J, with 11 bases between the two ends. The CDR3 consists of 10 residues. The germline CDR1 and CDR2 sequences are GTSNPN and SVGIG (reference sequence). The entire variable domain, with the rest obtained from reference TRBV30 and TRBJ1-1, is as follows: SQTIHQWPATLVQPVGSPLSLECTVEGTSNPNLYWYRQAAGRGLQLLFYSVGIGQISSEVPQNLSASRPQDRQFILSSKKLLLSDSGFYLCAWMEGTAFFGQGTRLTVV.

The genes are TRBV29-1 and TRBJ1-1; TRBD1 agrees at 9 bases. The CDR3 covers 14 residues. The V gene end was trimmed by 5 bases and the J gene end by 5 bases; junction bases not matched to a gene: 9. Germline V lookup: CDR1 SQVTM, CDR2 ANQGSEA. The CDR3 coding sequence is TGCAGCGTTCTTACGACAGGGGGAGGGACTGAAGCTTTCTTT. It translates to CSVLTTGGGTEAFF.

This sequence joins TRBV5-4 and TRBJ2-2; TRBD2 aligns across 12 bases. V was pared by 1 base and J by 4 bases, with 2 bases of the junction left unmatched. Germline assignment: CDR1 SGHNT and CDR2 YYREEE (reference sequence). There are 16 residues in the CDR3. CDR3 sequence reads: CASSLPLAGGTGELFF. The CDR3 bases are TGTGCCAGCAGCTTGCCACTAGCGGGGGGCACCGGGGAGCTGTTTTTT.

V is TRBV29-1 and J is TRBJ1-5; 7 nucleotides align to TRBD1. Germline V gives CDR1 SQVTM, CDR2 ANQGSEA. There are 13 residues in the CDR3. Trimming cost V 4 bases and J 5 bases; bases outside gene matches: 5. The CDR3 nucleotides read TGCAGCGTTGTGGGACAGATCCATCAGCCCCAGCATTTT. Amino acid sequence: CSVVGQIHQPQHF.